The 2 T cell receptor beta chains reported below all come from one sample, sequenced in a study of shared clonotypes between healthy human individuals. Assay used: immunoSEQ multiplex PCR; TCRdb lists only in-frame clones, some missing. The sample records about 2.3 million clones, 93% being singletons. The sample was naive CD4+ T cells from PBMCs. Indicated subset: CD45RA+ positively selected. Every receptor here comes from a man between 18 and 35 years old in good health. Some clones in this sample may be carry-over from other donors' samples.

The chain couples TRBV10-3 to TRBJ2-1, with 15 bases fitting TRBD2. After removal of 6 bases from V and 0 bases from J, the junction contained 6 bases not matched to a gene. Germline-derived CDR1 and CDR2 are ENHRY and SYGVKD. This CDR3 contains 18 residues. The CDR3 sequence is CAISAPGLAGGSYNEQFF. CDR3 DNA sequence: TGTGCCATCAGCGCTCCGGGACTAGCGGGAGGCTCCTACAATGAGCAGTTCTTC.

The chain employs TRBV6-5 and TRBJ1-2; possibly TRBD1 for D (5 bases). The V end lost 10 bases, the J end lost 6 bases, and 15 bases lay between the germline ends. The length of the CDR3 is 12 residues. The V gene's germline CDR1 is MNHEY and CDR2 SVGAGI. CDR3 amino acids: CATRDGIDGYTF. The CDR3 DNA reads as TGTGCCACCCGGGACGGCATTGATGGCTACACCTTC.